This T cell receptor (beta chain) originates from a study of shared clonotypes between healthy human individuals. This CDR3 is 16 amino acids long. Trimming at V came to 3 bases and at J to 4 bases, leaving 10 bases not matched to a gene. Per germline, CDR1 KGHSH and CDR2 LQKENI. Repertoires were generated with immunoSEQ multiplex PCR, while TCRdb's copy carries only in-frame clones and drops some. Here the sample spans over a million clones, approximately 98.5% being singletons. Sequencing was carried out using naive CD4+ T cells sorted from blood. Noted subset: CD45RA+ positively selected. This clonotype was sampled from a man aged 25 to 40 in good health. The V and J genes are TRBV18 and TRBJ2-3, with TRBD1 matching 7 bases. This CDR3 reads CASSPLDRMVSDTQYF. The CDR3, as DNA: TGTGCCAGCTCACCGCTGGACAGGATGGTTTCAGATACGCAGTATTTT.